The TCR beta chain under discussion was sequenced for a study of sequential checkpoint blockade in melanoma. Sample treatment: randomized to nivolumab then ipilimumab (arm A) or the reverse (arm B). Sequenced by immunoSEQ multiplex PCR; TCRdb stores in-frame clones only, minus some. The sample consists of around 34,000 clones, roughly 85% of them appearing once. CDR1 and CDR2 from the germline V gene are SEHNR and FQNEAQ (reference sequence). This CDR3 is 12 amino acids long. V lost 5 bases, J lost 4 bases, and 6 bases lay in between. In its sample, this clone was seen once. V usage is TRBV7-9 and J usage is TRBJ1-5; D call uncertain. Material: CD8+ T cells sorted from blood (inferred from file names), obtained from a patient given nivolumab and ipilimumab in sequence. This TCR derives from a human donor with melanoma. The CDR3 DNA reads as TGTGCCAGCAGCCCCGGGAATCAGCCCCAGCATTTT. Protein product: CASSPGNQPQHF. Looking up the rest from reference TRBV7-9 and TRBJ1-5 gives the full variable domain: DTGVSQNPRHKITKRGQNVTFRCDPISEHNRLYWYRQTLGQGPEFLTYFQNEAQLEKSRLLSDRFSAERPKGSFSTLEIQRTEQGDSAMYLCASSPGNQPQHFGDGTRLSIL.